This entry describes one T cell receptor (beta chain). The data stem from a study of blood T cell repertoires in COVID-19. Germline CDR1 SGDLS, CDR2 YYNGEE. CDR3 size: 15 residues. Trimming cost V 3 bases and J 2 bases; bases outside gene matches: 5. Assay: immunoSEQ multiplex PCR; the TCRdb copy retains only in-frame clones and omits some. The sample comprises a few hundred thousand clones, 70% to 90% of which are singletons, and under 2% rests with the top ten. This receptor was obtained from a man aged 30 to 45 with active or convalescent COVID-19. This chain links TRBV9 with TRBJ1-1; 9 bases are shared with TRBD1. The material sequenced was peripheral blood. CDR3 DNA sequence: TGTGCCAGCAGCGGAACAGGGGGCCCTAACACTGAAGCTTTCTTT. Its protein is CASSGTGGPNTEAFF.